Listed below are T cell receptor beta chains from one sample, sequenced in a study of beta chain features in type 1 diabetes. Repertoires were generated with immunoSEQ multiplex PCR, while TCRdb's copy carries only in-frame clones and drops some. The repertoire holds 600,000 to 750,000 clones, with approximately 13% as singletons. The material sequenced was naive CD4+ T cells from blood. The receptors were gathered from a man aged 25-45 years with type 1 diabetes. Both conserved end residues are part of each CDR3. The D gene is left open where the match is weak. Only some rows state a clone size, as once, few, many or a class for expanded clones.

j_call: TRBJ1-4; clone_size: -; d_call: -; v_call: TRBV5-4; cdr3_nt: TGTGCCAGCAGCTTATGGCAGGTCCATGAAAAACTGTTTTTT; cdr3_aa: CASSLWQVHEKLFF
j_call: TRBJ1-3; clone_size: few; d_call: -; v_call: TRBV7-2; cdr3_nt: TGTGCCAGCAGCTTATCTGCGGGGCTCCTGGCTCATGGCACCATATATTTT; cdr3_aa: CASSLSAGLLAHGTIYF
j_call: TRBJ2-3; clone_size: -; d_call: -; v_call: TRBV7-9; cdr3_nt: TGTGCCAGCAGCTTAGAGAGCGCACCGCAGTATTTT; cdr3_aa: CASSLESAPQYF
j_call: TRBJ2-3; clone_size: -; d_call: -; v_call: TRBV29-1; cdr3_nt: TGCAGCATACGGGACGGATCAGATACGCAGTATTTT; cdr3_aa: CSIRDGSDTQYF
j_call: TRBJ2-3; clone_size: -; d_call: TRBD2; v_call: TRBV5-8; cdr3_nt: TGTGCCAGCAGCGGACTAGCGGGGGCAGATACGCAGTATTTT; cdr3_aa: CASSGLAGADTQYF
j_call: TRBJ1-2; clone_size: -; d_call: TRBD1; v_call: TRBV4-3; cdr3_nt: TGCGCCAGCAGCCTCATGACAGGGAACTATGGCTACACCTTC; cdr3_aa: CASSLMTGNYGYTF
j_call: TRBJ2-1; clone_size: few; d_call: -; v_call: TRBV12-5; cdr3_nt: TGTGCTAGTGGTCCGGCCCCATGGAATGAGCAGTTCTTC; cdr3_aa: CASGPAPWNEQFF
j_call: TRBJ2-3; clone_size: -; d_call: TRBD1; v_call: TRBV29-1; cdr3_nt: TGCAGCTCTTTGGGACAGGAGAGCACAGATACGCAGTATTTT; cdr3_aa: CSSLGQESTDTQYF
j_call: TRBJ1-1; clone_size: few; d_call: -; v_call: TRBV11-3; cdr3_nt: TGTGCCAGCAGCTTAGCTTTCACGTCGAACACTGAAGCTTTCTTT; cdr3_aa: CASSLAFTSNTEAFF
j_call: TRBJ2-2; clone_size: few; d_call: TRBD1; v_call: TRBV7-2; cdr3_nt: TGTGCCACGCCCTCGCCGGGACAGCCGACCGCGAACACCGGGGAGCTGTTTTTT; cdr3_aa: CATPSPGQPTANTGELFF
j_call: TRBJ1-2; clone_size: few; d_call: -; v_call: TRBV25-1; cdr3_nt: TGTGCCAGCAGAGCAGACGGCAACTATGGCTACACCTTC; cdr3_aa: CASRADGNYGYTF
j_call: TRBJ2-5; clone_size: -; d_call: -; v_call: TRBV29-1; cdr3_nt: TGCAGCGTTTTCCGGGACCTCCAAGAGACCCAGTACTTC; cdr3_aa: CSVFRDLQETQYF
j_call: TRBJ1-2; clone_size: few; d_call: TRBD1; v_call: TRBV29-1; cdr3_nt: TGCAGCGTCCCCGGGACAGGGGGGAACTATGGCTACACCTTC; cdr3_aa: CSVPGTGGNYGYTF
j_call: TRBJ2-7; clone_size: few; d_call: -; v_call: TRBV7-2; cdr3_nt: TGTGCCAGCAGCTTACACGAGCACAGCTCCTACGAGCAGTACTTC; cdr3_aa: CASSLHEHSSYEQYF
j_call: TRBJ1-4; clone_size: -; d_call: -; v_call: TRBV7-2; cdr3_nt: TGTGCCAGCAGCTCGAGGCTCACCAAGAATGAAAAACTGTTTTTT; cdr3_aa: CASSSRLTKNEKLFF
j_call: TRBJ2-1; clone_size: -; d_call: TRBD1; v_call: TRBV18; cdr3_nt: TGTGCCAGCTCACCACTACAGGGGGTCTCCTACAATGAGCAGTTCTTC; cdr3_aa: CASSPLQGVSYNEQFF
j_call: TRBJ2-7; clone_size: -; d_call: TRBD2; v_call: TRBV7-9; cdr3_nt: TGTGCCAGCAGCCACACGGGAGGGCCCGACGAGCAGTACTTC; cdr3_aa: CASSHTGGPDEQYF
j_call: TRBJ2-7; clone_size: -; d_call: -; v_call: TRBV7-2; cdr3_nt: TGTGCCAGCAGCTTCCTTTCCTACGAGCAGTACTTC; cdr3_aa: CASSFLSYEQYF
j_call: TRBJ2-3; clone_size: few; d_call: TRBD2; v_call: TRBV9; cdr3_nt: TGTGCCAGCACCCGGACTAGCGGGGGGTACACAGATACGCAGTATTTT; cdr3_aa: CASTRTSGGYTDTQYF
j_call: TRBJ2-7; clone_size: -; d_call: -; v_call: TRBV28; cdr3_nt: TGTGCCAGCCTTAGCCCGGGGGCTCCCTACGAGCAGTACTTC; cdr3_aa: CASLSPGAPYEQYF
j_call: TRBJ1-3; clone_size: few; d_call: -; v_call: TRBV2; cdr3_nt: TGTGCCAGCAGGATGGGATCTGGAAACACCATATATTTT; cdr3_aa: CASRMGSGNTIYF
j_call: TRBJ1-2; clone_size: -; d_call: -; v_call: TRBV6-1; cdr3_nt: TGTGCCAGCAGTGAACGGGCAGGGGCCTATGGCTACACCTTC; cdr3_aa: CASSERAGAYGYTF
j_call: TRBJ1-4; clone_size: -; d_call: TRBD1; v_call: TRBV14; cdr3_nt: TGTGCCAGCAGCCCGGGACAGGATATGTTTTTT; cdr3_aa: CASSPGQDMFF
j_call: TRBJ2-7; clone_size: few; d_call: -; v_call: TRBV5-1; cdr3_nt: TGCGCCAGCAGCTTGGACGGGGTCTCCTACGAGCAGTACTTC; cdr3_aa: CASSLDGVSYEQYF
j_call: TRBJ2-3; clone_size: -; d_call: TRBD1; v_call: TRBV4-1; cdr3_nt: TGCGCCAGCAGCGGCTCCGGGACAGGGAGAGGGGATACGCAGTATTTT; cdr3_aa: CASSGSGTGRGDTQYF
j_call: TRBJ1-1; clone_size: -; d_call: TRBD1; v_call: TRBV18; cdr3_nt: TGTGCCACCAAGATCGGGACAGGGAACACTGAAGCTTTCTTT; cdr3_aa: CATKIGTGNTEAFF
j_call: TRBJ2-7; clone_size: -; d_call: -; v_call: TRBV29-1; cdr3_nt: TGCAGCGTTGACAGGGGATCCGAGCAGTACTTC; cdr3_aa: CSVDRGSEQYF
j_call: TRBJ2-6; clone_size: -; d_call: TRBD1; v_call: TRBV7-9; cdr3_nt: TGTGCCAGCAGCCGAGGGGGCGATAGCTCTGGGGCCAACGTCCTGACTTTC; cdr3_aa: CASSRGGDSSGANVLTF
j_call: TRBJ2-3; clone_size: -; d_call: -; v_call: TRBV10-3; cdr3_nt: TGTGCCATCAGCGGGACGACTAGCACAGATACGCAGTATTTT; cdr3_aa: CAISGTTSTDTQYF
j_call: TRBJ2-4; clone_size: once; d_call: -; v_call: TRBV6-5; cdr3_nt: TGTGCCAGCAGCTCGGGAGACATTCAGTACTTC; cdr3_aa: CASSSGDIQYF
j_call: TRBJ2-7; clone_size: few; d_call: -; v_call: TRBV7-6; cdr3_nt: TGTGCCAGCAGCTTCGGTGTTATGCCTACCTACGAGCAGTACTTC; cdr3_aa: CASSFGVMPTYEQYF
j_call: TRBJ1-5; clone_size: few; d_call: -; v_call: TRBV11-2; cdr3_nt: TGTGCCAGCAGCTTATTAGGCCAGGGCAATCAGCCCCAGCATTTT; cdr3_aa: CASSLLGQGNQPQHF
j_call: TRBJ1-3; clone_size: few; d_call: -; v_call: TRBV9; cdr3_nt: TGTGCCAGCAGCGTAGTAGGAGGCTCCGGAAACACCATATATTTT; cdr3_aa: CASSVVGGSGNTIYF
j_call: TRBJ2-1; clone_size: -; d_call: TRBD2; v_call: TRBV19; cdr3_nt: TGTGCCAGTAGTATCACTAGCGGGGGATGGGACAATGAGCAGTTCTTC; cdr3_aa: CASSITSGGWDNEQFF
j_call: TRBJ2-3; clone_size: few; d_call: TRBD2; v_call: TRBV19; cdr3_nt: TGTGCCAGTAGTATGGGGCTAGCGGGCTCCACAGATACGCAGTATTTT; cdr3_aa: CASSMGLAGSTDTQYF